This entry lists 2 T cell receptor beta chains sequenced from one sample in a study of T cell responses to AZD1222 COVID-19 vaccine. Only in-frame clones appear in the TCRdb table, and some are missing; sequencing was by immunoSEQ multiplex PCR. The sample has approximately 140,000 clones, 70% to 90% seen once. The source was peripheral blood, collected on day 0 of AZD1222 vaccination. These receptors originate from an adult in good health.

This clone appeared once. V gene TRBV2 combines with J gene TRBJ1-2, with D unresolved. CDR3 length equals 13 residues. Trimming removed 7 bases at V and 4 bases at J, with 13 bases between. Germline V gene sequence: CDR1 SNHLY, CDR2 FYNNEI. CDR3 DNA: TGTGCCAGCATGGATAGCGGAAGCTATGGCTACACCTTC. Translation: CASMDSGSYGYTF.

The CDR3 sequence: CASSRYRVSNSPLHF. For the CDR3, the DNA is TGTGCCAGCAGCCGGTACAGGGTTAGTAATTCACCCCTCCACTTT. This rearrangement joins TRBV7-9 to TRBJ1-6; D is perhaps TRBD1 (6 bases). V shed 5 bases and J shed 6 bases, with 14 bases lying between them. Looked up from germline, CDR1 is SEHNR and CDR2 is FQNEAQ (reference sequence). This CDR3 has 15 residues.